This T cell receptor beta chain was found in a study of CD8 T cells in Susac syndrome. Study findings and constraints: It was acknowledged in the study that the number of individuals who were included in its TCR sequencing and HLA analysis was relatively small.

cDNA came from around 0.5 to 1 ug RNA primed by random hexamers. The immunoSEQ assay covered 54 Vbeta and 13 Jbeta segments for CDR3. One entry per CDR3 protein, called by TCRdb with MiXCR from the immunoSEQ multiplex PCR reads. The table has about 150,000 distinct CDR3 sequences, approximately 94% seen once. On this clonotype: Its target is unknown. At one boundary the junction diverges from the germline segment, which might be a read error.

TCR beta from blood CD8+ and CD4+ T cells was sequenced. TEMRA cells were enriched by FACS, and CD4+ and CD8+ T cells were negatively isolated. Germline CDR1 is ENHRY and CDR2 is SYGVKD. The CDR3 length is 12 residues. The receptor's source is a human donor with multiple sclerosis. Sequencing was carried out using CD8+ T cells from PBMCs. V usage is TRBV10-3 and J usage is TRBJ1-1; D ambiguous. This CDR3 reads CAIGDDGAEAFF. In DNA, the CDR3 is TGTGCCATCGGTGATGACGGAGCTGAAGCTTTCTTT.